Following are 30 T cell receptor beta chains from one sample sequenced in a study of radiation and T cells in renal cell carcinoma. Time point noted: baseline pretreatment blood. Regarding treatment: 15 Gy SBRT to primary tumor, nephrectomy 4 weeks later. TCRdb's copy holds only in-frame clones and misses some; the assay was immunoSEQ multiplex PCR. The sample consists of about 150,000 clones, 88% of them appearing once. The sequencing used blood, collected from a patient whose treatment included radiotherapy and nephrectomy. The receptor set was obtained from a woman aged 70-85 years with renal cell carcinoma.

V and J are TRBV2 and TRBJ2-1; TRBD2 is a possible D gene (6 bases). CDR3 size: 14 residues. In germline, CDR1 is SNHLY, CDR2 FYNNEI. V lost 4 bases and J lost 3, with 10 bases in between. The CDR3 region has the DNA TGTGCCAGCAGTGTCCGGGGGTTCTACAATGAGCAGTTCTTC. It translates to CASSVRGFYNEQFF.

The V and J genes are TRBV28 and TRBJ2-5; perhaps TRBD2 as D (6 bases). The CDR3 covers 15 residues. V was clipped by 4 bases and J by 1 base, with 13 bases between them. Germline V gene sequence: CDR1 MDHEN, CDR2 SYDVKM. Written as DNA, the CDR3 is TGTGCCAGCAGTTCCCGGAGGGGACGCCAAGAGACCCAGTACTTC. Amino acids: CASSSRRGRQETQYF. The complete variable domain, with remaining parts taken from reference TRBV28 and TRBJ2-5, reads DVKVTQSSRYLVKRTGEKVFLECVQDMDHENMFWYRQDPGLGLRLIYFSYDVKMKEKGDIPEGYSVSREKKERFSLILESASTNQTSMYLCASSSRRGRQETQYFGPGTRLLVL.

CDR3 sequence reads: CASSTGQGAPDTQYF. CDR3 coding DNA: TGTGCCAGCAGCACGGGACAGGGGGCGCCCGATACGCAGTATTTT. The J gene is TRBJ2-3, the V gene TRBV5-6; 12 nucleotides agree with TRBD1. In germline, CDR1 is SGHDT, CDR2 YYEEEE. The CDR3 totals 15 residues. The V and J ends lost 4 bases and 6 bases, in that order; junction bases with no gene match: 6.

This CDR3 is CASSPHRLAGPGETQYF. The CDR3 DNA sequence: TGTGCCAGCAGCCCCCATCGTCTAGCGGGGCCGGGGGAGACCCAGTACTTC. The rearrangement links TRBV14 to TRBJ2-5; TRBD2 agrees at 9 bases. The germline V gene encodes CDR1 SGHDN and CDR2 FVKESK. V trimming: 4 bases; J trimming: 5 bases; junction bases outside the gene matches: 14. This CDR3 is 17 amino acids long.

The chain uses TRBV5-1 and TRBJ2-5, with unresolved D. V dropped 0 bases and J dropped 1 base, with 10 bases sitting between them. Germline lookup yields CDR1 SGHRS and CDR2 YFSETQ. The CDR3 totals 15 residues. This chain's CDR3 is CASSLEAPLQETQYF. For the CDR3, the DNA is TGCGCCAGCAGCTTGGAGGCTCCCCTCCAAGAGACCCAGTACTTC.

This clone was seen a handful of times. This CDR3 reads CATSDRVDQPQHF. The CDR3 region has the DNA TGTGCCACCTCGGACAGGGTAGATCAGCCCCAGCATTTT. The chain has TRBV27 and TRBJ1-5; 8 nucleotides match TRBD1. Germline loops: CDR1 MNHEY, CDR2 SMNVEV (reference sequence). V lost 10 bases and J lost 5; bases outside the gene matches: 7. The CDR3 covers 13 residues.

The chain couples TRBV6-5 to TRBJ1-2; D might be TRBD1 (5 bases). V was shortened by 0 bases and J by 8 bases, with 19 bases between the two germline ends. The CDR3 has 16 amino acids. Germline CDR1 and CDR2: MNHEY and SVGAGI. In DNA form, the CDR3 reads TGTGCCAGCAGTTACTCAACTGGGGGATTTGGGGACGGCTACACCTTC. Its protein is CASSYSTGGFGDGYTF.

This clone was seen just once. The J gene is TRBJ2-7, the V gene TRBV9; 9 positions agree with TRBD1. The CDR3 runs 15 residues. Trimming at V came to 4 bases and at J to 2 bases, leaving 7 bases not matched to a gene. Germline assignment: CDR1 SGDLS and CDR2 YYNGEE. DNA for the CDR3: TGTGCCAGCAGCTTCACCGGGACAGGGCCCTACGAGCAGTACTTC. Encoded protein: CASSFTGTGPYEQYF.

The genes are TRBV6-6 and TRBJ2-1; a possible D gene is TRBD2 (6 bases). Germline V CDR1 and CDR2: MNHNY, SVGAGI (reference sequence). The ends were cut back, 6 bases at V and 0 bases at J, with 12 bases in the middle. The CDR3 has 15 amino acids. CDR3 sequence: CASRQAGSSYNEQFF. Here the CDR3 DNA reads TGTGCCAGCAGACAGGCGGGGAGCTCCTACAATGAGCAGTTCTTC.

This chain links TRBV28 with TRBJ1-5, with D unresolved. The CDR3 sequence is 13 residues long. V was trimmed by 5 bases and J by 3 bases, leaving 8 bases between them. From germline, CDR1 is MDHEN and CDR2 SYDVKM. The DNA of the CDR3 is TGTGCCAGCAGTCAAACCGCCAATCAGCCCCAGCATTTT. Its protein product is CASSQTANQPQHF.

This chain joins TRBV28 and TRBJ1-1, with unresolved D. Between the trimmed V and J ends, which lost 0 bases and 1 base, there was a span of 3 bases. CDR1 is MDHEN, CDR2 SYDVKM, per germline. The CDR3 has 13 amino acids. This chain's CDR3 is CASSLWQNTEAFF. In DNA, the CDR3 is TGTGCCAGCAGTTTATGGCAGAACACTGAAGCTTTCTTT.

J is TRBJ2-3 and V is TRBV7-6, with TRBD2 matching over 10 bases. Germline CDR1 SGHVS, CDR2 FNYEAQ. The CDR3 loop spans 14 amino acids. V lost 5 bases and J lost 3; bases outside the gene matches: 2. This chain's CDR3 is CASSKTSGTDTQYF. The CDR3 region has the DNA TGTGCCAGCAGCAAGACTAGCGGGACAGATACGCAGTATTTT. The entire variable domain, with the rest obtained from reference TRBV7-6 and TRBJ2-3, is as follows: GAGVSQSPRYKVTKRGQDVALRCDPISGHVSLYWYRQALGQGPEFLTYFNYEAQQDKSGLPNDRFSAERPEGSISTLTIQRTEQRDSAMYRCASSKTSGTDTQYFGPGTRLTVL.

The V call is TRBV6-5, the J call TRBJ2-5, with a weak D call TRBD2 (6 bases). This CDR3 comprises 13 residues. V shed 5 bases and J shed 3 bases, with 10 bases lying between them. Looked up from germline, CDR1 is MNHEY and CDR2 is SVGAGI. Here the CDR3 reads CASSDWGEETQYF. DNA of the CDR3: TGTGCCAGCAGTGACTGGGGGGAAGAGACCCAGTACTTC.

The CDR3 protein is CASSVGTSSPNEQFF. The CDR3 region has the DNA TGTGCCAGCAGTGTGGGGACTAGCAGTCCCAATGAGCAGTTCTTC. V is TRBV25-1 and J is TRBJ2-1; 9 bases fit TRBD2. CDR3 length equals 15 residues. The germline gives CDR1 MGHDK, CDR2 SYGVNS. V lost 4 bases and J lost 6; bases outside the gene matches: 7.

This rearrangement joins TRBV7-2 to TRBJ2-7, with D maybe TRBD2 (5 bases). The ends were cut back, 4 bases at V and 5 bases at J, with 9 bases in the middle. The CDR3 runs 12 residues. The germline CDR1 and CDR2 sequences are SGHTA and FQGNSA. The CDR3 DNA follows: TGTGCCAGCAGCTCTCGGAGGAACGAGCAGTACTTC. Translation: CASSSRRNEQYF.

The chain links TRBV27 to TRBJ1-1, with D possibly matching TRBD1 (6 bases). Germline V CDR1 and CDR2: MNHEY, SMNVEV (reference sequence). Trimming removed 6 bases from V and 1 base from J, with 18 bases in between. This CDR3 has 16 residues. CDR3 DNA sequence: TGTGCCAGCAGCCTGGGTGCGGGGGCTCCGAACACTGAAGCTTTCTTT. Translated, it gives CASSLGAGAPNTEAFF.

The rearrangement joins TRBV5-4 to TRBJ2-5; 12 positions agree with TRBD1. The CDR3 totals 16 residues. From germline, CDR1 is SGHNT and CDR2 YYREEE (reference sequence). J gave up 9 bases and V 3 bases, and 12 bases lay outside the gene matches. CDR3 in DNA: TGTGCCAGCAGCTCCGGTGGGGGACAGGGGGCGAATGCCCAGTACTTC. It codes for CASSSGGGQGANAQYF.

The CDR3 region has the DNA TGCGCCAGCAGCCAAGATTGGGGGACCGGGGAGCTGTTTTTT. It is translated as CASSQDWGTGELFF. This chain uses TRBV4-3 with TRBJ2-2, with D perhaps assigned TRBD1 or TRBD2 (5 bases each). This CDR3 region has 14 residues. Germline V gene data show CDR1 as LGHNA and CDR2 as YSLEER. Trimming shortened V by 0 bases and J by 5 bases, and 7 bases separated the two germline ends.

Here the CDR3 reads CASSKDRDPNTGELFF. The CDR3 bases are TGTGCCAGCAGCAAAGACAGGGATCCAAACACCGGGGAGCTGTTTTTT. The rearrangement uses TRBV11-1 and TRBJ2-2; 7 bases align to TRBD1. Germline values: CDR1 SGHAT, CDR2 FQDESV (reference sequence). The ends lost 5 bases at V and 2 bases at J; junction bases unmatched: 8. CDR3 length: 16 amino acids.

The rearrangement links TRBV6-5 to TRBJ1-2, with D uncertain. This CDR3 is 13 amino acids long. Germline loops: CDR1 MNHEY, CDR2 SVGAGI. V lost 4 bases to trimming and J lost 1 base, with 7 bases between them. The chain's CDR3 is CASSSVSNYGYTF. Written as DNA, the CDR3 is TGTGCCAGCAGTTCGGTCAGTAACTATGGCTACACCTTC.

The V call is TRBV5-1, the J call TRBJ2-7, with D tentatively TRBD1 (5 bases). Germline V gives CDR1 SGHRS, CDR2 YFSETQ. The CDR3 is 12 amino acids. V lost 4 bases and J 3 bases, leaving 8 bases between the germline ends. The CDR3: CASSARGYEQYF. In DNA, the CDR3 is TGCGCCAGCAGCGCTAGGGGCTACGAGCAGTACTTC.

V and J are TRBV5-1 and TRBJ2-1; possible D gene TRBD1, 6 bases. The germline V and J ends were trimmed by 2 bases and 9 bases, with 21 bases remaining between them. The CDR3 covers 16 residues. Germline-derived CDR1 and CDR2 are SGHRS and YFSETQ. CDR3: CASSFGTLQGVPEQFF. The DNA for the CDR3 is TGCGCCAGCAGCTTCGGGACACTTCAAGGGGTGCCTGAGCAGTTCTTC.

The V and J genes are TRBV19 and TRBJ2-3, with D possibly being TRBD1 or TRBD2 (5 bases each). Trimming cost V 6 bases and J 5 bases, with 9 bases left between them. CDR1 and CDR2 from the germline V gene are LNHDA and SQIVND (reference sequence). The CDR3 is 12 amino acids. The DNA of the CDR3 is TGTGCCAGTAGACAGGCGGGAGATACGCAGTATTTT. Encoded protein: CASRQAGDTQYF.

The chain recombines TRBV19 with TRBJ1-4, with 8 bases identical to TRBD1. The CDR3 contains 16 residues. V lost 5 bases to trimming and J lost 0 bases; unmatched junction nucleotides: 5. Germline assignment: CDR1 LNHDA and CDR2 SQIVND (reference sequence). In DNA, the CDR3 is TGTGCCAGTAGTGCACGACAGGGGCCAACTAATGAAAAACTGTTTTTT. Translated: CASSARQGPTNEKLFF.

The chain joins TRBV7-2 to TRBJ2-3; the D is unclear. Per the germline V gene, CDR1 is SGHTA and CDR2 is FQGNSA. The CDR3 runs 13 residues. Trimming removed 1 base from V and 4 bases from J, with 6 bases in between. The CDR3 DNA follows: TGTGCCAGCAGCTTAGGACCCCCAGATACGCAGTATTTT. Protein product: CASSLGPPDTQYF.

This clone showed up many times. J is TRBJ1-6 and V is TRBV25-1; 8 nucleotides align to TRBD1. Per germline, CDR1 MGHDK and CDR2 SYGVNS. This CDR3 has 18 amino acids. The J segment lost 7 bases and the V segment lost 5 bases, leaving 16 bases of the junction unmatched. CDR3 nucleotide sequence: TGTGCCAGCAGTAGAATTCTTTCCGGGACAGGCGAGAATTCACCCCTCCACTTT. Protein product: CASSRILSGTGENSPLHF.

This chain joins TRBV21-1 and TRBJ2-1; the listed D gene, TRBD1, was not tested against the DNA. TRBV21-1 is a pseudogene segment. The CDR3 extends over 14 amino acids. CDR3 DNA: TGTGCCAGCAGGGACAGAAGCTCCTACAATGAGCAGTTCTTC. Translating it yields CASRDRSSYNEQFF.

The chain employs TRBV6-1 and TRBJ1-2, with D perhaps TRBD1 (6 bases). The CDR3 is made up of 13 amino acids. Per the germline V gene, CDR1 is MNHNS and CDR2 is SASEGT. V was clipped by 1 base and J by 8 bases, with 11 bases between them. The CDR3 protein is CASSEVRGGGYTF. The CDR3 region has the DNA TGTGCCAGCAGTGAAGTTCGGGGGGGCGGCTACACCTTC.

The V call is TRBV2, the J call TRBJ1-1, with a tentative D call TRBD1 (6 bases). The CDR3 has 15 amino acids. Trimming removed 1 base from V and 11 bases from J, with 20 bases in between. CDR1 is SNHLY and CDR2 is FYNNEI in the germline V gene. CDR3 amino acids: CASSEVGSGGAAAFF. CDR3 in DNA: TGTGCCAGCAGTGAAGTGGGTTCGGGGGGCGCGGCGGCTTTCTTT.

This chain joins TRBV6-1 and TRBJ1-5; tentatively, D is TRBD1 (5 bases). V lost 6 bases and J lost 6, with 12 bases in between. The CDR3 spans 13 residues. Looked up from germline, CDR1 is MNHNS and CDR2 is SASEGT. In DNA form, the CDR3 reads TGTGCCAGCAGCCGTTTAGGGGTTCAGCCCCAGCATTTT. It specifies CASSRLGVQPQHF.